These 25 T cell receptor beta chains were all obtained from the same sample, sequenced in a study of cytomegalovirus exposure and HLA in healthy donors. The PCR was carried out with 60 Vbeta primers and 13 Jbeta primers. The repertoire was sequenced with immunoSEQ multiplex PCR; TCRdb's copy has only in-frame clones and lacks some. The sample shows around 130,000 clones, roughly 84% of them seen only once. The material sequenced was PBMCs. These receptors were collected from a girl under 10 years old in good health and CMV-seronegative.

This clone was detected a few times. J is TRBJ1-1 and V is TRBV6-1, with D hard to call. The CDR3 runs 14 residues. Germline values: CDR1 MNHNS, CDR2 SASEGT. V lost 0 bases and J 4 bases, leaving 9 bases between the germline ends. The CDR3 sequence: CASSEAGSGTEAFF. CDR3 in DNA: TGTGCCAGCAGTGAAGCGGGCAGCGGCACTGAAGCTTTCTTT.

The V gene is TRBV18, the J gene TRBJ2-5; 7 nucleotides agree with TRBD1. Gene TRBJ2-7 matches the end of the DNA better, so the J call may be wrong. Germline-derived CDR1 and CDR2 are KGHSH and LQKENI. The CDR3 runs 14 residues. This CDR3 reads CASSKPGQSYEQYF. CDR3 DNA sequence: TGTGCCAGCTCAAAGCCGGGACAGAGCTACGAGCAGTACTTC.

V is TRBV7-9 and J is TRBJ2-1, with unresolved D. V was trimmed by 2 bases and J by 8 bases, leaving 13 bases between them. The CDR3 contains 14 residues. The germline gives CDR1 SEHNR, CDR2 FQNEAQ (reference sequence). CDR3 sequence: CASSLFSTVDEQFF. As DNA, the CDR3 is TGTGCCAGCAGCTTATTCTCAACGGTCGATGAGCAGTTCTTC.

The gene calls are TRBV5-1 and TRBJ2-5; TRBD1 agrees at 7 bases. Germline V CDR1 and CDR2: SGHRS, YFSETQ. Trimming removed 2 bases from V and 1 base from J; junction bases left unmatched: 8. This CDR3 has 16 residues. The CDR3 reads CASSFGQGVVQETQYF. CDR3 in DNA: TGCGCCAGCAGCTTCGGTCAGGGGGTTGTCCAAGAGACCCAGTACTTC.

The chain is built from TRBV29-1 and TRBJ2-4; D gene uncertain. The germline V gene has CDR1 SQVTM and CDR2 ANQGSEA. CDR3 size: 14 residues. V lost 2 bases to trimming and J lost 7 bases, with 15 bases between them. CDR3 in DNA: TGCAGCGTTGAAAGAACCGTTCAGGCTAACATTCAGTACTTC. Amino acids: CSVERTVQANIQYF.

In DNA, the CDR3 is TGCGCCAGCAGCCAACACAGACAGGCCCCCTACGAGCAGTACTTC. Translation: CASSQHRQAPYEQYF. The rearrangement uses TRBV4-3 and TRBJ2-5; weak D call: TRBD1 (6 bases). The DNA matches TRBJ2-7 better at its end, which makes the J call doubtful. There are 15 residues in the CDR3. Germline V CDR1 and CDR2: LGHNA, YSLEER.

V is TRBV27 and J is TRBJ1-2; 7 nucleotides align to TRBD1. The CDR3 covers 13 residues. CDR1 and CDR2 from the germline V gene are MNHEY and SMNVEV (reference sequence). J was trimmed by 0 bases and V by 10 bases; bases with no gene match: 5. CDR3 sequence (DNA): TGTGCCACGGGACAGTTAGCTAACTATGGCTACACCTTC. Translated, it gives CATGQLANYGYTF.

The CDR3 nucleotides read TGTGTTACGGACGGGGACAGCGAGTACACCGGGGAGCTGTTTTTT. This translates into CVTDGDSEYTGELFF. V gene TRBV7-8 combines with J gene TRBJ2-2; TRBD1 agrees at 7 bases. The germline V gene has CDR1 SGHVS and CDR2 FQNEAQ. This CDR3 spans 15 amino acids.

The genes are TRBV27 and TRBJ2-1, with TRBD2 as a possible D gene (6 bases). The germline V and J ends were trimmed by 4 bases and 4 bases, with 14 bases remaining between them. Germline V lookup: CDR1 MNHEY, CDR2 SMNVEV (reference sequence). This CDR3 comprises 15 residues. CDR3 sequence: CASSWGGVGYNEQFF. The DNA for the CDR3 is TGTGCCAGCAGTTGGGGCGGGGTGGGGTACAATGAGCAGTTCTTC.

V is TRBV9 and J is TRBJ1-4, with D tentatively TRBD1 (5 bases). The CDR3 covers 16 residues. With 4 bases removed from V and 7 bases from J, the gap between germline ends came to 20 bases. In germline, CDR1 is SGDLS, CDR2 YYNGEE. CDR3 nucleotides: TGTGCCAGCAGCCGGATGGGGGGGACCTTGAGTGAAAAACTGTTTTTT. It encodes CASSRMGGTLSEKLFF. Looking up the rest from reference TRBV9 and TRBJ1-4 gives the full variable domain: DSGVTQTPKHLITATGQRVTLRCSPRSGDLSVYWYQQSLDQGLQFLIQYYNGEERAKGNILERFSAQQFPDLHSELNLSSLELGDSALYFCASSRMGGTLSEKLFFGSGTQLSVL.

The chain's CDR3 is CASSLGLGGGNEQFF. The CDR3 DNA sequence: TGTGCCAGCAGCTTAGGACTGGGGGGAGGGAATGAGCAGTTCTTC. The chain employs TRBV7-6 and TRBJ2-1; 7 positions agree with TRBD2. The V and J ends lost 1 base and 7 bases, in that order; junction bases with no gene match: 7. Germline loops: CDR1 SGHVS, CDR2 FNYEAQ. CDR3 size: 15 residues.

In its sample, this clone was seen a few times. The chain is built from TRBV19 and TRBJ1-5, with TRBD1 as a possible D gene (6 bases). CDR3 length equals 15 residues. Trimming stripped 5 bases from V and 2 bases from J, with 13 bases between. Germline V gene sequence: CDR1 LNHDA, CDR2 SQIVND (reference sequence). Here the CDR3 DNA reads TGTGCCAGTAGTGATGGACAGATACGCAATCAGCCCCAGCATTTT. As protein: CASSDGQIRNQPQHF.

This clone was detected once. V gene TRBV19 combines with J gene TRBJ1-2; no definite D call. Germline CDR1 reads LNHDA; CDR2 reads SQIVND (reference sequence). Trimming removed 1 base at V and 2 bases at J, with 14 bases between. The CDR3 length is 16 residues. The CDR3 nucleotides read TGTGCCAGTAGTATAGGGGAGCCTGAGGCCAACTATGGCTACACCTTC. Translated: CASSIGEPEANYGYTF. The full variable domain, its missing parts supplied by reference TRBV19 and TRBJ1-2, is DGGITQSPKYLFRKEGQNVTLSCEQNLNHDAMYWYRQDPGQGLRLIYYSQIVNDFQKGDIAEGYSVSREKKESFPLTVTSAQKNPTAFYLCASSIGEPEANYGYTFGSGTRLTVV.

V usage is TRBV13 and J usage is TRBJ1-1; 9 bases are a match to TRBD1. Looked up from germline, CDR1 is PRHDT and CDR2 is FYEKMQ (reference sequence). With 3 bases clipped from V and 0 bases from J, the junction kept 8 bases outside the gene matches. This CDR3 comprises 17 residues. The DNA of the CDR3 is TGTGCCAGCAGCTTTACGGGACAGGGACCTCTGAACACTGAAGCTTTCTTT. The encoded protein is CASSFTGQGPLNTEAFF. The full variable domain, with the rest looked up from reference TRBV13 and TRBJ1-1, is AAGVIQSPRHLIKEKRETATLKCYPIPRHDTVYWYQQGPGQDPQFLISFYEKMQSDKGSIPDRFSAQQFSDYHSELNMSSLELGDSALYFCASSFTGQGPLNTEAFFGQGTRLTVV.

The chain couples TRBV15 to TRBJ1-4; 7 nucleotides line up with TRBD1. V was pared by 3 bases and J by 0 bases, with 4 bases of the junction left unmatched. Germline loops: CDR1 LNHNV, CDR2 YYDKDF (reference sequence). CDR3 length: 16 amino acids. The CDR3 DNA reads as TGTGCCACCAGCAGTCCAGGGGGACCAACTAATGAAAAACTGTTTTTT. It is translated as CATSSPGGPTNEKLFF.

The rearrangement links TRBV7-6 to TRBJ2-2; D remains ambiguous. Germline V gene data show CDR1 as SGHVS and CDR2 as FNYEAQ. CDR3 length: 15 amino acids. V was cut by 3 bases and J by 2 bases, with 10 bases left in between. CDR3 sequence (DNA): TGTGCCAGCAGCTTCGGGTCCCTAAACACCGGGGAGCTGTTTTTT. It codes for CASSFGSLNTGELFF. The entire variable domain, with the rest obtained from reference TRBV7-6 and TRBJ2-2, is as follows: GAGVSQSPRYKVTKRGQDVALRCDPISGHVSLYWYRQALGQGPEFLTYFNYEAQQDKSGLPNDRFSAERPEGSISTLTIQRTEQRDSAMYRCASSFGSLNTGELFFGEGSRLTVL.

The V call is TRBV9, the J call TRBJ2-3; D not resolved. The CDR3 has 14 amino acids. Germline V gene data show CDR1 as SGDLS and CDR2 as YYNGEE. The ends were cut back, 6 bases at V and 0 bases at J, with 11 bases in the middle. The CDR3 DNA sequence: TGTGCCAGCAACCGTGGCGGTAGCACAGATACGCAGTATTTT. Translating gives CASNRGGSTDTQYF.

The chain carries TRBV5-5 and TRBJ2-7; TRBD1 matches at 7 bases. CDR3 length equals 14 residues. The germline V gene encodes CDR1 SGHKS and CDR2 YYEKEE (reference sequence). The V segment lost 4 bases and the J segment 4 bases; nucleotides outside the gene matches: 8. CDR3 sequence reads: CASSQGQPSYEQYF. CDR3 coding DNA: TGTGCCAGCAGCCAGGGACAGCCTTCTTACGAGCAGTACTTC.

The CDR3 reads CASSLVSGGSYEQYF. CDR3 DNA: TGCGCCAGCAGCTTGGTTAGCGGGGGCTCCTACGAGCAGTACTTC. V and J are TRBV5-1 and TRBJ2-7, with 9 bases matching TRBD2. The junction had 1 base not matched to a gene; V was cut back by 0 bases and J by 0 bases. The CDR3 length is 15 residues. Germline V lookup: CDR1 SGHRS, CDR2 YFSETQ.

The J gene is TRBJ2-3, the V gene TRBV27; TRBD2 aligns across 12 bases. CDR1 and CDR2 (germline): MNHEY, SMNVEV (reference sequence). V lost 5 bases, J lost 5 bases, and 8 bases stayed unmatched. The CDR3 covers 16 residues. The CDR3 is CASSPLAGGPVDTQYF. In DNA form, the CDR3 reads TGTGCCAGCAGTCCCCTAGCGGGGGGGCCGGTAGATACGCAGTATTTT.

The chain is built from TRBV7-2 and TRBJ2-1; TRBD2 aligns across 8 bases. V was clipped by 2 bases and J by 2 bases; unmatched bases: 5. Germline CDR1 reads SGHTA; CDR2 reads FQGNSA. The CDR3 loop spans 16 amino acids. The chain's CDR3 is CASSLNGRAAYNEQFF. The CDR3 DNA sequence: TGTGCCAGCAGCTTAAACGGGAGGGCAGCCTACAATGAGCAGTTCTTC.

Only a few counts were recorded for this clone. The chain uses TRBV10-3 and TRBJ1-6; 9 bases agree with TRBD1. Germline assignment: CDR1 ENHRY and CDR2 SYGVKD. J gave up 8 bases and V 2 bases, and 4 bases lay outside the gene matches. CDR3 length equals 15 residues. CDR3 DNA sequence: TGTGCCATCAGTGAGGGTGGGACAGGGTATTCACCCCTCCACTTT. This encodes CAISEGGTGYSPLHF.

In this sample, this clone turned up a few times. The gene calls are TRBV7-6 and TRBJ1-6, with a weak D call TRBD1 (5 bases). The CDR3 length is 17 residues. Trimming took off 1 base at V and 0 bases at J, with 10 bases between the two ends. Per the germline V gene, CDR1 is SGHVS and CDR2 is FNYEAQ. The CDR3 DNA follows: TGTGCCAGCAGCTTAGAGGGACTGAGCTCCTATAATTCACCCCTCCACTTT. This encodes CASSLEGLSSYNSPLHF.

The chain employs TRBV6-1 and TRBJ2-1; TRBD1 matches 9 bases. The V and J ends lost 7 bases and 3 bases, in that order; junction bases with no gene match: 7. CDR3 size: 15 residues. In germline, CDR1 is MNHNS, CDR2 SASEGT. The CDR3 loop is CASTFETGGYNEQFF. The CDR3 DNA reads TGTGCCAGCACTTTCGAGACAGGGGGCTACAATGAGCAGTTCTTC.

The chain has TRBV14 and TRBJ2-1; tentatively, D is TRBD1 (6 bases). Trimming took 4 bases from V and 10 from J, leaving 14 bases between them. From germline, CDR1 is SGHDN and CDR2 FVKESK. This CDR3 region has 13 residues. The CDR3 region has the DNA TGTGCCAGCAGCCCCTACGAAAGGGGGGAGCAGTTCTTC. Translation: CASSPYERGEQFF.